This record concerns one T cell receptor (beta chain) sequence. These data belong to a study of human T cells and chemical hapten exposure. Study-level information: Mainly, slight library volume differences in the pool made TCR yields vary.

Time point indicated: patch test 1, 2 weeks after DPC sensitization. Treatment indicated: therapeutic diphenylcyclopropenone sensitization with weekly scalp DPC. Using its own MiXCR run on the RACE reads, TCRdb lists one record per CDR3 protein. Of roughly 72,000 distinct CDR3 sequences listed, around a tenth are singletons. The junction had 15 bases not matched to a gene; V was cut back by 3 bases and J by 9 bases. Germline V CDR1 and CDR2: KGHDR, SFDVKD. The CDR3 extends over 17 amino acids. The receptor's source is a woman in her 50s with alopecia areata. Some clones in this sample may be carry-over from other donors' samples. This chain uses TRBV24-1 with TRBJ2-3, with 9 positions matching TRBD2. This sample comprised whole blood, obtained in connection with sensitization to the hapten diphenylcyclopropenone (DPC). CDR3 protein: CATSDQNSGRRIWTQYF. For the CDR3, the DNA is TGTGCCACCAGTGATCAGAATAGCGGGAGAAGGATTTGGACGCAGTATTTT.